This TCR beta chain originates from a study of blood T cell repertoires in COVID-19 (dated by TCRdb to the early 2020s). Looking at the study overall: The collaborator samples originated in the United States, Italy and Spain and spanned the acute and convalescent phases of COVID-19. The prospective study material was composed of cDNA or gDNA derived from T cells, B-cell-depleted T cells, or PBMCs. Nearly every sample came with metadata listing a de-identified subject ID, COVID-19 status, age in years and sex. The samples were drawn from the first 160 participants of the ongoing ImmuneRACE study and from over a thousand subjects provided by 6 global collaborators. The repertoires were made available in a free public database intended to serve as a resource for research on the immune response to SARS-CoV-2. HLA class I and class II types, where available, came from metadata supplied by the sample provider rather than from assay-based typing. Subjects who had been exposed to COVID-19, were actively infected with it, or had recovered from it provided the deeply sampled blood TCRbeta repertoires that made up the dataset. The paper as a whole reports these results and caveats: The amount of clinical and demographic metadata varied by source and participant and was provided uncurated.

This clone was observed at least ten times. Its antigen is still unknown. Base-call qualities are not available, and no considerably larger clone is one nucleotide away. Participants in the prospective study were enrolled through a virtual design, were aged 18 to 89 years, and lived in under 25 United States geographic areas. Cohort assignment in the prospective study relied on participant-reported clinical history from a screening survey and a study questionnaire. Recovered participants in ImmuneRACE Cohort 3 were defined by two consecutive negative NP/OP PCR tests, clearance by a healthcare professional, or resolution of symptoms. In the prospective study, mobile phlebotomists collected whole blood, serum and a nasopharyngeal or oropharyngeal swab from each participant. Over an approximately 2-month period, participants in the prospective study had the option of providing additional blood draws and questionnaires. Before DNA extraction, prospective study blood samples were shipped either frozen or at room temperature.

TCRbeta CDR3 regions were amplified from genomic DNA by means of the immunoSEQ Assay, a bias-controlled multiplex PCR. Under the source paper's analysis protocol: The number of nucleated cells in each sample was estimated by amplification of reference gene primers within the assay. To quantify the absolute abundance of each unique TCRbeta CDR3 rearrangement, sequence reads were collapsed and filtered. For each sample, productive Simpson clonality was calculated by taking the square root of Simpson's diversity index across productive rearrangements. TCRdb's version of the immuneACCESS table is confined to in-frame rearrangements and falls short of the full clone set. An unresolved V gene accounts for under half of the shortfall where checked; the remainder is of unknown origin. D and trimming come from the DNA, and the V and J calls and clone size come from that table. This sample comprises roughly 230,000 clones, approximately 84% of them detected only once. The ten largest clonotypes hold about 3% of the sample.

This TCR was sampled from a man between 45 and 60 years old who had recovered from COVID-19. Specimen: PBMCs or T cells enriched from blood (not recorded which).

CDR3 protein: CASSRDPMNTEAFF. The sequenced DNA is TGTGCCAGCAGCCGGGATCCGATGAACACTGAAGCTTTCTTT. This sequence uses TRBV7-6 and TRBJ1-1, with no confident D gene call. There are 14 amino acids in the CDR3, from cysteine to phenylalanine inclusive. CDR3 DNA is the only sequence kept; it has 42 bases, read in frame from the first base. The junction shows trimming of 5 bases on V and 0 bases on J, plus 10 bases between the germline ends. Via the germline V gene, CDR1 is SGHVS and CDR2 FNYEAQ.